This entry lists 14 T cell receptor beta chains sequenced from one sample in a study of cytomegalovirus exposure and HLA in healthy donors. Sequenced by immunoSEQ multiplex PCR; TCRdb stores in-frame clones only, minus some. The sample lists some 48,000 clones; 94% were seen once. Sequences were obtained from PBMCs. These receptors were collected from a woman aged 18-29 years in good health and CMV-seropositive.

This clone has only one observation. V gene TRBV6-1 combines with J gene TRBJ2-1, with 7 bases aligning to TRBD2. Germline V gives CDR1 MNHNS, CDR2 SASEGT. The CDR3 runs 15 residues. Trimming at V came to 1 base and at J to 1 base, leaving 1 base not matched to a gene. This CDR3 reads CASSEGGGSYNEQFF. The CDR3, as DNA: TGTGCCAGCAGTGAAGGGGGGGGATCCTACAATGAGCAGTTCTTC.

This clone was detected once. V and J are TRBV5-1 and TRBJ1-1; the D is unclear. Germline V gene sequence: CDR1 SGHRS, CDR2 YFSETQ. The germline V and J ends were trimmed by 0 bases and 4 bases, with 10 bases remaining between them. CDR3 length: 14 amino acids. In nucleotides, the CDR3 is TGCGCCAGCAGCTTGGTCGCCACATCCACTGAAGCTTTCTTT. Translated: CASSLVATSTEAFF.

The CDR3 reads CASSWRRTDTQYF. Written as DNA, the CDR3 is TGTGCCAGCAGCTGGAGGCGCACAGATACGCAGTATTTT. The V gene is TRBV7-9, the J gene TRBJ2-3; D perhaps matches TRBD2 (5 bases). V lost 4 bases and J lost 1, with 6 bases in between. The CDR3 spans 13 residues. CDR1 SEHNR and CDR2 FQNEAQ come from the germline V gene (reference sequence). The variable domain in full, completed from reference TRBV7-9 and TRBJ2-3, reads DTGVSQNPRHKITKRGQNVTFRCDPISEHNRLYWYRQTLGQGPEFLTYFQNEAQLEKSRLLSDRFSAERPKGSFSTLEIQRTEQGDSAMYLCASSWRRTDTQYFGPGTRLTVL.

The rearrangement joins TRBV6-4 to TRBJ2-1; 7 positions match TRBD2. CDR1 and CDR2 from the germline V gene are MRHNA and SNTAGT. This CDR3 is built from 17 residues. The V and J ends lost 0 bases and 3 bases, in that order; junction bases with no gene match: 8. CDR3 in DNA: TGTGCCAGCAGTGACTCCTCTGGGCTAGCGGACTACAATGAGCAGTTCTTC. As protein: CASSDSSGLADYNEQFF.

The chain has TRBV27 and TRBJ1-1; TRBD1 is a possible D gene (6 bases). Germline CDR1 reads MNHEY; CDR2 reads SMNVEV (reference sequence). This CDR3 is 14 amino acids long. With 5 bases removed from V and 8 bases from J, the gap between germline ends came to 18 bases. The CDR3 sequence: CASSKSYQGHEAFF. The CDR3 nucleotides are TGTGCCAGCAGTAAAAGCTATCAGGGGCACGAAGCTTTCTTT.

This chain connects TRBV30 to TRBJ2-7; 7 bases align to TRBD1. V shed 2 bases and J 3 bases; nucleotides not matched to a gene: 16. Germline V lookup: CDR1 GTSNPN, CDR2 SVGIG (reference sequence). There are 17 residues in the CDR3. The chain's CDR3 is CAWSPEQGQRIFYEQYF. CDR3 nucleotides: TGTGCCTGGAGTCCAGAGCAGGGACAGAGAATTTTCTACGAGCAGTACTTC.

In the case of this clone: Mismatch with germline at one junction end may stem from a read error. The chain joins TRBV7-3 to TRBJ2-5; D gene ambiguous. The last part of the DNA fits TRBJ2-7 better; the J call may be wrong. This CDR3 contains 13 residues. Germline CDR1 SGHTA, CDR2 FQGTGA. CDR3 protein: CASSLPLSSEQYF. The CDR3 nucleotides are TGTGCCAGCAGTCTTCCTCTGTCCTCCGAGCAGTACTTC.

The V and J genes are TRBV10-3 and TRBJ1-6, with D possibly TRBD1 on 6 matching bases. The CDR3 contains 16 residues. V lost 4 bases to trimming and J lost 9 bases, with 19 bases between them. In germline, CDR1 is ENHRY, CDR2 SYGVKD. The CDR3 reads CAISGSGGQGSSPLHF. As DNA, the CDR3 is TGTGCCATCAGTGGCTCTGGGGGCCAGGGTAGTTCACCCCTCCACTTT.

The CDR3 sequence: CASSRVGLAAQETQYF. CDR3 nucleotides: TGTGCCAGCAGCCGAGTGGGACTAGCGGCGCAAGAGACCCAGTACTTC. V usage is TRBV4-2 and J usage is TRBJ2-5; 11 positions match TRBD2. CDR1 is LGHNA and CDR2 is YNFKEQ in the germline V gene. V was clipped by 4 bases and J by 2 bases; unmatched bases: 6. The CDR3 is made up of 16 amino acids.

This chain uses TRBV28 with TRBJ2-1; D might be TRBD1 (6 bases). CDR1 is MDHEN and CDR2 is SYDVKM in the germline V gene. This CDR3 spans 15 amino acids. Trimming stripped 5 bases from V and 6 bases from J, with 17 bases between. The CDR3 sequence is CASSPPGVFSNEQFF. The CDR3 DNA follows: TGTGCCAGCAGTCCCCCAGGGGTATTCAGCAATGAGCAGTTCTTC.

V is TRBV5-6 and J is TRBJ1-2; D is unclear. The germline V gene encodes CDR1 SGHDT and CDR2 YYEEEE. The ends were cut back, 2 bases at V and 5 bases at J, with 13 bases in the middle. The CDR3 sequence is 14 residues long. Here the CDR3 DNA reads TGTGCCAGCAGCTTTTTCGGCGGTGAATATGGCTACACCTTC. This sequence encodes CASSFFGGEYGYTF.

V and J are TRBV18 and TRBJ2-7; 10 nucleotides line up with TRBD1. CDR3 length: 14 residues. Germline CDR1 and CDR2: KGHSH and LQKENI. After removal of 3 bases from V and 5 bases from J, the junction contained 4 bases not matched to a gene. The CDR3 spells CASSPDRGLDEQYF. In nucleotides, the CDR3 is TGTGCCAGCTCACCTGACAGGGGGCTAGACGAGCAGTACTTC. Filled out from reference TRBV18 and TRBJ2-7, the complete variable domain reads NAGVMQNPRHLVRRRGQEARLRCSPMKGHSHVYWYRQLPEEGLKFMVYLQKENIIDESGMPKERFSAEFPKEGPSILRIQQVVRGDSAAYFCASSPDRGLDEQYFGPGTRLTVT.

The chain combines TRBV9 with TRBJ2-3, with D uncertain. Germline V gene data show CDR1 as SGDLS and CDR2 as YYNGEE. The CDR3 spans 14 residues. The germline V and J ends were trimmed by 0 bases and 10 bases, with 15 bases remaining between them. CDR3: CASSVATSWAAQYF. The CDR3 nucleotides are TGTGCCAGCAGCGTAGCGACCTCTTGGGCTGCGCAGTATTTT.

This clone showed up just once. The chain employs TRBV28 and TRBJ1-2; TRBD1 agrees at 9 bases. CDR3 size: 15 residues. Germline trimming cut 6 bases from V and 5 bases from J; bases unmatched to any gene: 10. Per germline, CDR1 MDHEN and CDR2 SYDVKM. CDR3 DNA sequence: TGTGCCAGCAGCCCCCTGGGACAGGGAGATTATGGCTACACCTTC. This encodes CASSPLGQGDYGYTF.